This TCR beta chain was documented in a study of blood T cell repertoires in COVID-19. In the study overall: Researchers got acute and convalescent COVID-19 samples from the United States, Italy and Spain.

In the original analysis: Estimates of nucleated cell counts were drawn from the amplification of reference gene primers. Repertoires were generated with immunoSEQ multiplex PCR, while TCRdb's copy carries only in-frame clones and drops some. V, J and clone size derive from that table, while D and trimming were established from the DNA sequence. Altogether approximately 90,000 clones are present, over 75% being singletons, with the ten largest covering approximately 18%. The CDR3 has 15 amino acids. The junction had 8 bases not matched to a gene; V was cut back by 6 bases and J by 3 bases. Germline CDR1 and CDR2: MNHEY and SMNVEV (reference sequence).

The TCR was taken from a human donor in a cohort sampled during active COVID-19. This sequence joins TRBV27 and TRBJ2-1, with TRBD1 matching 7 bases. The specimen sequenced was peripheral blood. CDR3 in amino acids: CASRDGAGGYNEQFF. The CDR3, as DNA: TGTGCCAGCAGGGACGGGGCAGGGGGCTACAATGAGCAGTTCTTC.